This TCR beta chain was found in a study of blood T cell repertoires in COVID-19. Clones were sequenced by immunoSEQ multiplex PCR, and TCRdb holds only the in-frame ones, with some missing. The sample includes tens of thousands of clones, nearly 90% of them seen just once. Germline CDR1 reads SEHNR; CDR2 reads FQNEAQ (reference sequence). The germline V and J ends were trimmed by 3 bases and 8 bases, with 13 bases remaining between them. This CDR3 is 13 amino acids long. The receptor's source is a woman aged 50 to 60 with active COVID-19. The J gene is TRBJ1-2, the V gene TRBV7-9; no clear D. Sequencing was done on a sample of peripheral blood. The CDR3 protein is CASSFPGSVGYTF. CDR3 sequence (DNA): TGTGCCAGCAGCTTTCCGGGGAGTGTAGGCTACACCTTC. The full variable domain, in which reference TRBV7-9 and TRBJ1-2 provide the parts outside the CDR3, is DTGVSQNPRHKITKRGQNVTFRCDPISEHNRLYWYRQTLGQGPEFLTYFQNEAQLEKSRLLSDRFSAERPKGSFSTLEIQRTEQGDSAMYLCASSFPGSVGYTFGSGTRLTVV.